This note documents a single TCR beta chain sequence. This sample was included in a study of blood T cell repertoires in COVID-19. In the original workflow: Researchers report that nucleated cell counts were estimated from reference gene primer amplification. Measured with immunoSEQ multiplex PCR; TCRdb has only the in-frame clones, and not every one. That table is the source of V, J and clone size, and D and trimming were worked out from the DNA. This repertoire shows about 230,000 clones, roughly 80% found once; its top ten account for 2% to 3%. Germline V gene data show CDR1 as SNHLY and CDR2 as FYNNEI. With 6 bases clipped from V and 7 bases from J, the junction kept 5 bases outside the gene matches. The CDR3 consists of 13 residues.

Source material: peripheral blood. The sequence came from a woman in her 70s with active or convalescent COVID-19. V and J are TRBV2 and TRBJ1-2, with TRBD1 matching 10 bases. The CDR3 loop is CASSPDRGPGYTF. The DNA of the CDR3 is TGTGCCAGCAGCCCTGACAGGGGGCCTGGCTACACCTTC.